The next 14 T cell receptor beta chains were all read from a single sample in a study of blood T cell repertoires in COVID-19. Clones were read by immunoSEQ multiplex PCR, and TCRdb kept only the in-frame ones, dropping some. The table shows 300,000 or so clones, with around 80% occurring only once. The specimen was peripheral blood. These TCRs come from a woman aged 50 to 65 with acute or convalescent COVID-19.

The chain employs TRBV11-2 and TRBJ2-3; 7 nucleotides line up with TRBD2. Germline CDR1 SGHAT, CDR2 FQNNGV. This CDR3 has 13 residues. The J segment lost 5 bases and the V segment lost 7 bases, leaving 6 bases of the junction unmatched. CDR3 nucleotide sequence: TGTGCCAGCACTCGGGGGGACCGAGATACGCAGTATTTT. This gives the protein CASTRGDRDTQYF. The whole variable domain, remainder taken from reference TRBV11-2 and TRBJ2-3, is EAGVAQSPRYKIIEKRQSVAFWCNPISGHATLYWYQQILGQGPKLLIQFQNNGVVDDSQLPKDRFSAERLKGVDSTLKIQPAKLEDSAVYLCASTRGDRDTQYFGPGTRLTVL.

The CDR3 coding sequence is TGTGCCAGCAGCCCGACTAGCGGGAGGGCTAGCTCCTACAATGAGCAGTTCTTC. Translation: CASSPTSGRASSYNEQFF. V usage is TRBV7-9 and J usage is TRBJ2-1; 14 bases match TRBD2. The V and J ends lost 5 bases and 0 bases, in that order; junction bases with no gene match: 6. This CDR3 has 18 residues. Germline assignment: CDR1 SEHNR and CDR2 FQNEAQ (reference sequence).

This chain joins TRBV27 and TRBJ2-5, with 9 bases lining up with TRBD1. V gave up 5 bases and J gave up 4 bases; unmatched junction bases: 5. CDR3 length: 14 amino acids. Germline V gives CDR1 MNHEY, CDR2 SMNVEV (reference sequence). CDR3 sequence reads: CASSPRTGAETQYF. CDR3 coding DNA: TGTGCCAGCAGTCCTCGGACAGGGGCAGAGACCCAGTACTTC.

The chain couples TRBV19 to TRBJ1-1; perhaps TRBD1 as D (5 bases). The germline CDR1 and CDR2 sequences are LNHDA and SQIVND (reference sequence). The CDR3 is made up of 12 amino acids. Deletions cut 10 bases from V and 5 bases from J, with 14 bases between. The CDR3 sequence: CATTVSETEAFF. DNA of the CDR3: TGTGCCACGACAGTTTCGGAGACTGAAGCTTTCTTT. The variable domain in full, completed from reference TRBV19 and TRBJ1-1, reads DGGITQSPKYLFRKEGQNVTLSCEQNLNHDAMYWYRQDPGQGLRLIYYSQIVNDFQKGDIAEGYSVSREKKESFPLTVTSAQKNPTAFYLCATTVSETEAFFGQGTRLTVV.

The V and J genes are TRBV11-2 and TRBJ1-4, with 8 bases fitting TRBD1. CDR3 length: 16 amino acids. The V gene end was trimmed by 5 bases and the J gene end by 5 bases; junction bases not matched to a gene: 10. Germline CDR1 reads SGHAT; CDR2 reads FQNNGV. This CDR3 reads CASSRTGFGRNEKLFF. The CDR3 DNA reads as TGTGCCAGCAGCCGGACAGGGTTTGGGCGGAATGAAAAACTGTTTTTT.

The chain employs TRBV19 and TRBJ1-2; D is perhaps TRBD1 (5 bases). Between the trimmed V and J ends, which lost 5 bases and 2 bases, there was a span of 12 bases. There are 14 residues in the CDR3. CDR1 LNHDA and CDR2 SQIVND come from the germline V gene (reference sequence). CDR3 sequence: CASSPSTANYGYTF. The CDR3 DNA reads TGTGCCAGTAGTCCCTCGACAGCCAACTATGGCTACACCTTC.

The rearrangement uses TRBV5-1 and TRBJ2-2, with 9 bases that match TRBD1. Losses at the gene ends were 4 bases for V and 5 bases for J; bases not matched to a gene: 6. CDR1 SGHRS and CDR2 YFSETQ come from the germline V gene. The length of the CDR3 is 15 residues. In DNA form, the CDR3 reads TGCGCCAGCAGCGGGACAGGGTCAAGAACCGGGGAGCTGTTTTTT. Translation gives CASSGTGSRTGELFF.

The chain uses TRBV6-5 and TRBJ1-4, with a weak D call TRBD1 (6 bases). Germline lookup yields CDR1 MNHEY and CDR2 SVGAGI. Deletions cut 4 bases from V and 7 bases from J, with 16 bases between. This CDR3 has 15 amino acids. The CDR3 DNA is TGTGCCAGCAGTTCCCAACAGGGCATTGCTGAAAAACTGTTTTTT. Its protein is CASSSQQGIAEKLFF.

V and J are TRBV24-1 and TRBJ2-3; 10 bases are shared with TRBD1. This CDR3 spans 16 amino acids. V dropped 4 bases and J dropped 3; count of bases not matched to a gene: 6. The germline gives CDR1 KGHDR, CDR2 SFDVKD. This CDR3 reads CATSESGTGETDTQYF. The CDR3 coding sequence is TGTGCCACCAGTGAATCCGGGACAGGGGAAACAGATACGCAGTATTTT.

The chain joins TRBV2 to TRBJ2-1; D unresolved. The CDR3 has 11 amino acids. Per the germline V gene, CDR1 is SNHLY and CDR2 is FYNNEI. V was cut by 7 bases and J by 7 bases, with 8 bases left in between. CDR3 DNA sequence: TGTGCCAGCACTAATTTTAATGAGCAGTTCTTC. Translating gives CASTNFNEQFF.

The rearrangement links TRBV11-2 to TRBJ1-2; D remains unclear. The CDR3 covers 12 residues. Trimming pared 3 bases from V and 5 bases from J, leaving 7 bases between. The germline CDR1 and CDR2 sequences are SGHAT and FQNNGV. CDR3 loop: CASSFNRYGYTF. In DNA form, the CDR3 reads TGTGCCAGCAGCTTCAACAGATATGGCTACACCTTC.

V usage is TRBV18 and J usage is TRBJ2-7; 10 bases map to TRBD1. Germline assignment: CDR1 KGHSH and CDR2 LQKENI. Trimming removed 4 bases from V and 6 bases from J; junction bases left unmatched: 9. This CDR3 spans 15 amino acids. In nucleotides, the CDR3 is TGTGCCAGCTCACGGGGACAGGGGAAAGGAGGCGAGCAGTACGTC. Its translation: CASSRGQGKGGEQYV.

This clone came up once. The chain uses TRBV21-1 and TRBJ2-7; the table names TRBD1, a call not compared with the DNA. TRBV21-1 is classified as a pseudogene. The CDR3 runs to 14 residues. Here the CDR3 DNA reads TGTGCCAGCAGTTCAGGGGGCGTAACCTACGAGCAGTACTTC. This codes for CASSSGGVTYEQYF.

This chain links TRBV6-6 with TRBJ1-3, with D perhaps matching TRBD1 (6 bases). Germline lookup yields CDR1 MNHNY and CDR2 SVGAGI (reference sequence). This CDR3 has 15 residues. V lost 5 bases and J 4 bases, leaving 15 bases between the germline ends. CDR3 DNA sequence: TGTGCCAGCAGTCGGACAGTATGGGAAGGAAACACCATATATTTT. Its protein is CASSRTVWEGNTIYF.